This T cell receptor (beta chain) was retrieved from a study of cytotoxic CD8 clonotypes in ibrutinib-treated CLL. Study details: Response samples were taken after a median around 13 months of treatment, range 6 to 36.

From germline, CDR1 is WSHSY and CDR2 SAAADI. The CDR3 has 16 residues. Trimming removed 2 bases from V and 1 base from J, with 13 bases in between. Study-level points and caveats: Under therapy, public clonotypes either contracted or stayed stable, and they were uncommon. Sampling of sustained-remission and progressing patients occurred at differing times. Clonality was higher at ibrutinib response and returned toward baseline at progression.

Using immunoSEQ multiplex PCR, the repertoire was profiled, and TCRdb retains in-frame clones only, with some absent. Of about 17,000 clones in the sample, 55% to 80% were seen once. With respect to this clone: The antigen is not known.

The material was PBMCs, obtained after 12 months of ibrutinib treatment. This chain uses TRBV10-2 with TRBJ2-3, with D perhaps TRBD2 (6 bases). This TCR was recovered from a human donor with chronic lymphocytic leukemia. The CDR3 region has the DNA TGCGCCAGCAGTGAGCCAGGGAGGTTAGGCACAGATACGCAGTATTTT. This gives the protein CASSEPGRLGTDTQYF.